This T cell receptor (beta chain) is from a study of T cells in Graves' hyperthyroidism and ophthalmopathy. Researchers took RNA transcripts and amplified the TCR beta CDR3 regions from them. An initial round of RT-PCR targeting the TCR CDR3 relied on the HTBI primer set. Each CDR3 protein is one row after TCRdb ran MiXCR on the multiplex PCR reads. The sample yields around 370,000 distinct CDR3 sequences, around 18% seen once. Germline CDR1 MNHEY, CDR2 SVGEGT. V gave up 5 bases and J gave up 8 bases, with 12 bases separating them. The CDR3 contains 12 residues. The rearrangement uses TRBV6-2 or TRBV6-3 and TRBJ1-2; D gene uncertain. Sequenced: blood. The origin of this receptor is a man younger than 30 with Graves' ophthalmopathy. The CDR3, as DNA: TGTGCCAGCAGTGTTGGGATCGGCGGCTACACCTTC. Translation gives CASSVGIGGYTF.